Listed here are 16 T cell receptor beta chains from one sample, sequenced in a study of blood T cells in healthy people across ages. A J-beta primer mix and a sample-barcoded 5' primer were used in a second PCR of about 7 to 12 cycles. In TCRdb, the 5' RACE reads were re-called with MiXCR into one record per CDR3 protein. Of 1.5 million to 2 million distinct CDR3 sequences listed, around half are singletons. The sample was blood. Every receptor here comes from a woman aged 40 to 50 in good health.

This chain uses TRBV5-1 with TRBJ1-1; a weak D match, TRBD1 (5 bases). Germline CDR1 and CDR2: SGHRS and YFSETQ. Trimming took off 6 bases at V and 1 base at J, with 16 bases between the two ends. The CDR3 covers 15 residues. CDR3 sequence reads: CASTDRWGPNTEAFF. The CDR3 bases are TGCGCCAGCACCGATCGCTGGGGACCGAACACTGAAGCTTTCTTT.

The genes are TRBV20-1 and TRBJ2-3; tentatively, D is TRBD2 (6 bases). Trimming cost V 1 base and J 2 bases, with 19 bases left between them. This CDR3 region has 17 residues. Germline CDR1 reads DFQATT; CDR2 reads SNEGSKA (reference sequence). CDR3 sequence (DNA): TGCAGTGCTAGAGTAGAAGAACGGGACTTTTCCACAGATACGCAGTATTTT. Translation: CSARVEERDFSTDTQYF.

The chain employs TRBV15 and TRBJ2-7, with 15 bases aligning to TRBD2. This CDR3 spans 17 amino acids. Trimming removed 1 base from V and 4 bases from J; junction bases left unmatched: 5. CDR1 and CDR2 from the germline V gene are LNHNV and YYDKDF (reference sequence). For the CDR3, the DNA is TGTGCCACCAGCAGAGTGCCGGGACTAGCGGGGGGTTACGAGCAGTACTTC. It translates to CATSRVPGLAGGYEQYF.

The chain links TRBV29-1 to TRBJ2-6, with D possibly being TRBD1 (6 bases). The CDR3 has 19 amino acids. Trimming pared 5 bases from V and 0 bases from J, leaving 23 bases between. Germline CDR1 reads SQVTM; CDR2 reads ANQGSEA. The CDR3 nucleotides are TGCAGCGTTTCCCGAGTCCCCATCGGACAGCTCTCTGGGGCCAACGTCCTGACTTTC. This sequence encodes CSVSRVPIGQLSGANVLTF.

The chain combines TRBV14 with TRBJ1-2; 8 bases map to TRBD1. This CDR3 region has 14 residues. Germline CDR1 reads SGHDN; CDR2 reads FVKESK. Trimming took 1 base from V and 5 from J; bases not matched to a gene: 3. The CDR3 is CASSQVTGGYGYTF. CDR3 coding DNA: TGTGCCAGCAGCCAAGTCACAGGGGGGTATGGCTACACCTTC.

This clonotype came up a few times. The CDR3: CASSLGGRYTF. CDR3 bases: TGTGCCAGCAGTCTGGGGGGGAGGTACACCTTC. This chain uses TRBV2 with TRBJ1-2, with D possibly TRBD1 on 5 matching bases. The CDR3 sequence is 11 residues long. V was pared by 5 bases and J by 11 bases, with 12 bases between. In germline, CDR1 is SNHLY, CDR2 FYNNEI.

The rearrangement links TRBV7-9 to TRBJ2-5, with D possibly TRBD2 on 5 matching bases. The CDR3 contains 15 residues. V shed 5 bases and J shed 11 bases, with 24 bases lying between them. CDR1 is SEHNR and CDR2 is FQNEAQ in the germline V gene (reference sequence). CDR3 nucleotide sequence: TGTGCCAGCAGCCCCGCTAGCTTGAGTTACAATGAGCAGTACTTC. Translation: CASSPASLSYNEQYF.

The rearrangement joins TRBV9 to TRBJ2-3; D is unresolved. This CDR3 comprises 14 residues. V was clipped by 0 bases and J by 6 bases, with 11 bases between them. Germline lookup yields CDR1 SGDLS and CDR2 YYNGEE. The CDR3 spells CASSVGFPPDTQYF. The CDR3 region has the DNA TGTGCCAGCAGCGTAGGGTTCCCCCCGGATACGCAGTATTTT.

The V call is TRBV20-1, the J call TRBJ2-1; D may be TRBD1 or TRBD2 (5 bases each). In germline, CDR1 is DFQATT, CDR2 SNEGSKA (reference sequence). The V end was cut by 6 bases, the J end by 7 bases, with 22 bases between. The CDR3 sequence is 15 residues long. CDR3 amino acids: CSAANLGPRTNEQFF. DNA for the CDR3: TGCAGTGCAGCGAACCTGGGACCCAGGACGAATGAGCAGTTCTTC.

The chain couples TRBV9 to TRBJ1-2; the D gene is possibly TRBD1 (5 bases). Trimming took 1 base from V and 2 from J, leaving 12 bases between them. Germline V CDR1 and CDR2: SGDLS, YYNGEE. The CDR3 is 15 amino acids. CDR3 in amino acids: CASSVSPDSNYGYTF. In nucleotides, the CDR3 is TGTGCCAGCAGCGTATCTCCCGACAGCAACTATGGCTACACCTTC.

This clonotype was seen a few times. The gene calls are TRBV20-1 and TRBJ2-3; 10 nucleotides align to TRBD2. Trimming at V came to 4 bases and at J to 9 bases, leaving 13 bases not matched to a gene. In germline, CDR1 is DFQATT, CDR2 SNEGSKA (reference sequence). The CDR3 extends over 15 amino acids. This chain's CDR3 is CSATGGLALSGTQYF. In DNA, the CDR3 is TGCAGTGCTACGGGGGGACTAGCGCTCTCAGGGACGCAGTATTTT.

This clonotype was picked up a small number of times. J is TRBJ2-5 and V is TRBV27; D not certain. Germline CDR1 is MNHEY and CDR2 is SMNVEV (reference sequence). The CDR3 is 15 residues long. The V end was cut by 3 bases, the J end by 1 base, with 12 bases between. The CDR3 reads CASSFNRESQETQYF. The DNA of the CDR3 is TGTGCCAGCAGTTTTAACAGAGAGTCCCAAGAGACCCAGTACTTC.

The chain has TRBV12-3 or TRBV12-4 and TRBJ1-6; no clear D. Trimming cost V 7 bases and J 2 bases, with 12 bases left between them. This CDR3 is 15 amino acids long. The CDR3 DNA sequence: TGTGCCAGCAAGCCCGCGGGCGCCTATAATTCACCCCTCCACTTT. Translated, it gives CASKPAGAYNSPLHF.

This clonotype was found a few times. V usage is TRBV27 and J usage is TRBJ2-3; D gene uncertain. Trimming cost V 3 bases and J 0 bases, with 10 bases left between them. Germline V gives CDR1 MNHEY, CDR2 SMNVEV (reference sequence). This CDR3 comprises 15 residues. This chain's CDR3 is CASSFLGLSTDTQYF. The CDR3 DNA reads TGTGCCAGCAGTTTTTTAGGGCTTAGCACAGATACGCAGTATTTT.

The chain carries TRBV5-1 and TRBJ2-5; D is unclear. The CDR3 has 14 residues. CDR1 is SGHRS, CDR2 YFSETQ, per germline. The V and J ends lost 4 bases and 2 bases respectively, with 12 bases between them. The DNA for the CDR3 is TGCGCCAGCAGCGTCCAGCCTCAACAAGAGACCCAGTACTTC. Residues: CASSVQPQQETQYF.

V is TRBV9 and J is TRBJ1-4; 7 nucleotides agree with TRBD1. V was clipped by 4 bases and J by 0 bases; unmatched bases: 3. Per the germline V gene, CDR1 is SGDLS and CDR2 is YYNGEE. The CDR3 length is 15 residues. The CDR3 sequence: CASSPGQSTNEKLFF. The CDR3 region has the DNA TGTGCCAGCAGCCCGGGACAGTCAACTAATGAAAAACTGTTTTTT.